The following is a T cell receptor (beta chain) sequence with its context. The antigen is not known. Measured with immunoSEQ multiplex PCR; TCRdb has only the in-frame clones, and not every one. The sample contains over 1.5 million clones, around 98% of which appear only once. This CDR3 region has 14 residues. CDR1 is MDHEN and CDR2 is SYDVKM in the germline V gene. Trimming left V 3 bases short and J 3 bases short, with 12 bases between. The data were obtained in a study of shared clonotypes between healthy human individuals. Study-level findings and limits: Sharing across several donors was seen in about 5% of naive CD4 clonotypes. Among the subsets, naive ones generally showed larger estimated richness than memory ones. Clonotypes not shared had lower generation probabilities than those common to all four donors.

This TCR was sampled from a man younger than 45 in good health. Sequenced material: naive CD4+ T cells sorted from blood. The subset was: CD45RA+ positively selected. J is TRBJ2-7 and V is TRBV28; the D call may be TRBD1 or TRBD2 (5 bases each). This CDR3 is CASSFGGIGYEQYF. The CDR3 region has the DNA TGTGCCAGCAGTTTTGGGGGTATTGGCTACGAGCAGTACTTC.